This T cell receptor beta chain was observed in a study of cytomegalovirus exposure and HLA in healthy donors. Background on the study: The early release's HLA-typed donors yielded tens of millions of unique TCRs.

Researchers ran the PCR with 60 Vbeta and 13 Jbeta primers. TCRdb's table, derived via immunoSEQ multiplex PCR, lists solely in-frame clones and lacks some. The table records tens of thousands of clones, 80% of them present only once. Findings and caveats of the study: CMV antigen specificity was confirmed in vitro for three CMV-associated chains. There were several of the most significant clusters that appeared linked to common viral pathogens in a later analysis.

As for this clone: Its antigen remains unidentified.

This CDR3 has 15 residues. Germline CDR1 LNHDA, CDR2 SQIVND (reference sequence). Trimming at V came to 3 bases and at J to 0 bases, leaving 2 bases not matched to a gene. The TCR comes from a male donor in good health and CMV-seronegative. Specimen: PBMCs. The chain carries TRBV19 and TRBJ2-3, with 8 bases fitting TRBD2. The CDR3 nucleotides read TGTGCCAGTAGTATCGAGCGGGGGAGCACAGATACGCAGTATTTT. Its protein product is CASSIERGSTDTQYF. The entire variable domain, with the rest obtained from reference TRBV19 and TRBJ2-3, is as follows: DGGITQSPKYLFRKEGQNVTLSCEQNLNHDAMYWYRQDPGQGLRLIYYSQIVNDFQKGDIAEGYSVSREKKESFPLTVTSAQKNPTAFYLCASSIERGSTDTQYFGPGTRLTVL.